This record concerns one T cell receptor (beta chain) sequence. TCRdb keeps only in-frame clones here, not all; method: immunoSEQ multiplex PCR. The profile shows around 3,000 clones, around four fifths of them singletons. This entry comes from a study of immune evolution from preneoplasia to lung adenocarcinoma. The CDR3 loop spans 14 amino acids. In germline, CDR1 is LNHDA, CDR2 SQIVND (reference sequence). Trimming cost V 3 bases and J 0 bases, with 7 bases left between them. The rearrangement links TRBV19 to TRBJ2-3; no firm D call. The clonotype originates from a person aged 35 to 50 with lung adenocarcinoma. Sequencing used FFPE adjacent normal lung tissue. In DNA form, the CDR3 reads TGTGCCAGTAGTATCCGTACTAGCACAGATACGCAGTATTTT. Protein sequence: CASSIRTSTDTQYF.